This T cell receptor beta chain is drawn from a study of blood T cell repertoires in COVID-19. TCRdb keeps only in-frame clones here, not all; method: immunoSEQ multiplex PCR. In the table there are 150,000 to 200,000 clones, approximately 86% of which are singletons. Specimen: peripheral blood. The clonotype was recovered from a man between 70 and 80 years old with acute or convalescent COVID-19.

CDR3 in amino acids: CASSPFSVPITIYF. Here the CDR3 DNA reads TGTGCCAGCTCACCATTCTCGGTGCCCATCACCATATATTTT. V usage is TRBV18 and J usage is TRBJ1-3; D call uncertain. Germline-derived CDR1 and CDR2 are KGHSH and LQKENI. The CDR3 is 14 amino acids. Trimming stripped 2 bases from V and 9 bases from J, with 14 bases between.